Here is one TCR beta chain with its context. This specimen belongs to a study of blood T cell repertoires in COVID-19. Study as a whole: Sources were T cells, B-cell-depleted T cells, or PBMCs; the material itself was cDNA or gDNA.

Participant-given clinical history determined each cohort assignment. Before they entered the study, exposed participants had met a COVID-19 case within 2 weeks. After removal of 5 bases from V and 6 bases from J, the junction contained 12 bases not matched to a gene. Germline V gene data show CDR1 as KGHSH and CDR2 as LQKENI. The CDR3 length is 16 residues. In the original analysis: Nucleated cell counts were estimated from reference gene primer amplification. TCRdb's copy holds only in-frame clones and misses some; the assay was immunoSEQ multiplex PCR. V, J and clone size were drawn from that table, and D and trimming were deduced from the DNA. The sample consists of around 340,000 clones, 88% of them appearing once.

The TCR comes from a woman aged 25 to 39 who had been exposed to COVID-19. Sequencing was performed on PBMCs or T cells enriched from blood (not recorded which). The chain joins TRBV18 to TRBJ2-3; 9 bases fit TRBD1. The CDR3 loop reads CASSRTGEYQRDTQYF. CDR3 nucleotide sequence: TGTGCCAGCTCAAGGACAGGGGAGTATCAGCGGGATACGCAGTATTTT.